What follows is one T cell receptor beta chain and its context. Its target is unknown. The table came from immunoSEQ multiplex PCR; TCRdb's copy has only in-frame clones and leaves some out. The sample has 95,000 to 150,000 clones, approximately 90% seen once. The data derive from a study of T cell responses to AZD1222 COVID-19 vaccine. Study-level information: Both about-4-week and about-12-week second-dose recipients were combined.

Study results and caveats: Increased Spike-specific TCR breadth and depth were observed after two AZD1222 doses. CD4 TCRs covered the whole spike, strongest at regions 160-218 and 743-854. Only a handful of AZD1222 recipients, roughly six in all, had baseline seropositivity.

CDR3 length: 12 residues. Germline-derived CDR1 and CDR2 are KGHSH and LQKENI. Trimming removed 4 bases at V and 8 bases at J, with 11 bases between. Specimen: peripheral blood, collected on day 0 of AZD1222 vaccination. The V and J genes are TRBV18 and TRBJ1-1; D unresolved. This sequence originates from an adult in good health. The CDR3 is CASSQDEREAFF. The CDR3 DNA reads as TGTGCCAGCTCACAGGACGAACGCGAAGCTTTCTTT.